The 21 T cell receptor beta chains below all came from one sample that was sequenced in a study of OX40 agonist ivuxolimab in advanced cancers. Profiling relied on immunoSEQ multiplex PCR, and the TCRdb table lists in-frame clones only, not all of them. The sample has tens of thousands of clones; approximately 85% are singletons. The source material was CD4+ or CD8+ T cells sorted from blood, sampled in a trial of the OX40 agonist ivuxolimab. These receptors came from an adult with an advanced solid tumor such as melanoma, head and neck, liver or kidney cancer.

V is TRBV6-4 and J is TRBJ2-3; possible D gene TRBD1, 6 bases. V lost 0 bases and J lost 3, with 10 bases in between. The CDR3 has 15 amino acids. Germline values: CDR1 MRHNA, CDR2 SNTAGT. The CDR3 nucleotides read TGTGCCAGCAGTGACTCTGTCCAGGGGACAGATACGCAGTATTTT. Translation: CASSDSVQGTDTQYF.

The chain joins TRBV30 to TRBJ1-4, with D unclear. The CDR3 totals 13 residues. Looked up from germline, CDR1 is GTSNPN and CDR2 is SVGIG (reference sequence). V lost 8 bases to trimming and J lost 6 bases, with 16 bases between them. The DNA of the CDR3 is TGTGCCCTAAACTGGGAAAGGGATGAAAAACTGTTTTTT. This encodes CALNWERDEKLFF. Drawing the rest from reference TRBV30 and TRBJ1-4, the complete variable domain is SQTIHQWPATLVQPVGSPLSLECTVEGTSNPNLYWYRQAAGRGLQLLFYSVGIGQISSEVPQNLSASRPQDRQFILSSKKLLLSDSGFYLCALNWERDEKLFFGSGTQLSVL.

CDR3 residues: CASTEDGEQYF. The CDR3 DNA reads TGTGCCAGCACGGAAGACGGCGAGCAGTACTTC. The chain links TRBV28 to TRBJ2-7; D is uncertain. The V end was cut by 7 bases, the J end by 6 bases, with 10 bases between. Germline V lookup: CDR1 MDHEN, CDR2 SYDVKM. There are 11 residues in the CDR3.

The chain joins TRBV7-2 to TRBJ2-3, with a possible D match to TRBD2 (6 bases). The V gene lost 0 bases and the J gene lost 1 base, with 8 bases spanning the gap. The CDR3 covers 15 residues. Germline V gene lookup returns CDR1 SGHTA and CDR2 FQGNSA. Here the CDR3 DNA reads TGTGCCAGCAGCTTAGCGGGACTTGGCACAGATACGCAGTATTTT. Residues: CASSLAGLGTDTQYF.

The V gene is TRBV28, the J gene TRBJ1-2, with D uncertain. The CDR3 is 16 residues long. Between the trimmed V and J ends, which lost 10 bases and 0 bases, there was a span of 21 bases. Per the germline V gene, CDR1 is MDHEN and CDR2 is SYDVKM. As DNA, the CDR3 is TGTGCCACCTGCCTACCGGGCGGGAGGACTAACTATGGCTACACCTTC. Translating it yields CATCLPGGRTNYGYTF.

The genes are TRBV6-5 and TRBJ1-4; D remains unclear. CDR1 is MNHEY, CDR2 SVGAGI, per germline. Trimming stripped 2 bases from V and 4 bases from J, with 5 bases between. The CDR3 sequence is 13 residues long. Here the CDR3 reads CASSYGFNEKLFF. DNA of the CDR3: TGTGCCAGCAGTTACGGCTTTAATGAAAAACTGTTTTTT.

This rearrangement joins TRBV29-1 to TRBJ2-3; tentative D call: TRBD2 (6 bases). This CDR3 spans 16 amino acids. V lost 4 bases to trimming and J lost 2 bases, with 19 bases between them. Germline CDR1 and CDR2: SQVTM and ANQGSEA. This CDR3 is CSVVYGSAPLTDTQYF. The CDR3 nucleotides read TGCAGCGTTGTGTACGGGAGCGCTCCGCTCACAGATACGCAGTATTTT.

The rearrangement links TRBV21-1 to TRBJ2-5; TRBD1, the table's D call, lacks a check against the DNA. The closer fit of TRBJ2-7 to the DNA end suggests the J call may be wrong. TRBV21-1 is given as a pseudogene. The CDR3 contains 19 residues. CDR3 sequence: CASSKEQGGIEPHHYEQYF. In DNA, the CDR3 is TGTGCCAGCAGCAAAGAGCAGGGGGGAATAGAACCCCACCACTACGAGCAGTACTTC.

This clone is a singleton in its sample. The V call is TRBV9, the J call TRBJ2-7; 7 bases align to TRBD2. CDR1 SGDLS and CDR2 YYNGEE come from the germline V gene. V lost 2 bases, J lost 3 bases, and 5 bases stayed unmatched. The CDR3 runs 14 residues. The CDR3 DNA sequence: TGTGCCAGCAGCGTGGGAGGGGCTGGCTACGAGCAGTACTTC. It encodes CASSVGGAGYEQYF. The full variable domain, in which reference TRBV9 and TRBJ2-7 provide the parts outside the CDR3, is DSGVTQTPKHLITATGQRVTLRCSPRSGDLSVYWYQQSLDQGLQFLIQYYNGEERAKGNILERFSAQQFPDLHSELNLSSLELGDSALYFCASSVGGAGYEQYFGPGTRLTVT.

In DNA, the CDR3 is TGTGCCAGCAGCTTAGTTCGGGACGGCAACTATGGCTACACCTTC. Translation gives CASSLVRDGNYGYTF. The chain carries TRBV7-9 and TRBJ1-2; a possible D gene is TRBD1 (5 bases). The germline V gene has CDR1 SEHNR and CDR2 FQNEAQ (reference sequence). V lost 1 base, J lost 2 bases, and 11 bases lay in between. CDR3 length: 15 amino acids.

The chain is built from TRBV11-2 and TRBJ1-4; 7 positions match TRBD1. The V gene's germline CDR1 is SGHAT and CDR2 FQNNGV. With 0 bases clipped from V and 7 bases from J, the junction kept 8 bases outside the gene matches. The CDR3 spans 16 residues. The CDR3 protein is CASSLDSANRGEKLFF. Written as DNA, the CDR3 is TGTGCCAGCAGCTTAGACAGTGCGAACAGGGGTGAAAAACTGTTTTTT.

This chain uses TRBV7-6 with TRBJ2-6; D is undetermined. This CDR3 comprises 17 residues. Germline V gene data show CDR1 as SGHVS and CDR2 as FNYEAQ. Trimming stripped 3 bases from V and 4 bases from J, with 16 bases between. In DNA, the CDR3 is TGTGCCAGCAGCTTGCGAATCAGCTCTATCGGGGCCAACGTCCTGACTTTC. It is translated as CASSLRISSIGANVLTF.

The chain employs TRBV19 and TRBJ2-1; no reliable D call. Germline loops: CDR1 LNHDA, CDR2 SQIVND (reference sequence). CDR3 length equals 17 residues. The V end lost 0 bases, the J end lost 0 bases, and 12 bases lay between the germline ends. Written as DNA, the CDR3 is TGTGCCAGTAGTATAGATCCGGTTGGAAGCTCCTACAATGAGCAGTTCTTC. Residues: CASSIDPVGSSYNEQFF.

The rearrangement uses TRBV6-5 and TRBJ2-7; D might be TRBD1 (6 bases). The CDR3 consists of 14 residues. Per germline, CDR1 MNHEY and CDR2 SVGAGI. Trimming cost V 6 bases and J 2 bases, with 14 bases left between them. The CDR3 DNA sequence: TGTGCCAGCAGCCCAACAGGGTTCACCTACGAGCAGTACTTC. Translation: CASSPTGFTYEQYF.

V gene TRBV13 combines with J gene TRBJ2-7; D unclear. Deletions cut 3 bases from V and 4 bases from J, with 10 bases between. CDR3 length equals 13 residues. Germline assignment: CDR1 PRHDT and CDR2 FYEKMQ (reference sequence). This CDR3 is CASSFQTPYEQYF. CDR3 nucleotides: TGTGCCAGCAGCTTCCAGACACCTTACGAGCAGTACTTC.

V gene TRBV5-1 combines with J gene TRBJ2-7; 8 nucleotides align to TRBD1. The CDR3 spans 15 residues. Germline V gives CDR1 SGHRS, CDR2 YFSETQ. V lost 4 bases, J lost 0 bases, and 6 bases stayed unmatched. This CDR3 is CASSNGQGISYEQYF. CDR3 bases: TGCGCCAGCAGCAACGGACAGGGAATCTCCTACGAGCAGTACTTC.

As regards this clone: One end of the junction fails to match germline, which may point to a read error. This chain joins TRBV4-1 and TRBJ2-2; D ambiguous. Germline V gives CDR1 MGHRA, CDR2 YSYEKL. The length of the CDR3 is 13 residues. The CDR3 DNA reads TGCGCCACCAGCGACACCAACACCGGGGAGCTGTTTTTT. Translation: CATSDTNTGELFF.

This rearrangement joins TRBV7-2 to TRBJ2-3; unclear D gene. Trimming stripped 2 bases from V and 5 bases from J, with 8 bases between. This CDR3 comprises 13 residues. CDR1 is SGHTA, CDR2 FQGNSA, per germline. CDR3 loop: CASSLFEVDTQYF. As DNA, the CDR3 is TGTGCCAGCAGCTTATTTGAGGTAGATACGCAGTATTTT. Full variable domain (remainder filled in from reference TRBV7-2 and TRBJ2-3): GAGVSQSPSNKVTEKGKDVELRCDPISGHTALYWYRQSLGQGLEFLIYFQGNSAPDKSGLPSDRFSAERTGGSVSTLTIQRTQQEDSAVYLCASSLFEVDTQYFGPGTRLTVL.

The genes are TRBV4-2 and TRBJ1-2; unclear D gene. The germline V gene has CDR1 LGHNA and CDR2 YNFKEQ. The CDR3 extends over 13 amino acids. Trimming left V 0 bases short and J 8 bases short, with 10 bases between. CDR3 amino acids: CASSQDRPRGYTF. Here the CDR3 DNA reads TGTGCCAGCAGCCAAGATCGCCCGAGAGGCTACACCTTC.

J is TRBJ2-2 and V is TRBV28; 10 positions match TRBD1. Germline V gives CDR1 MDHEN, CDR2 SYDVKM. Unmatched junction bases numbered 7, after V lost 6 bases and J lost 3 bases. The CDR3 spans 16 residues. The DNA of the CDR3 is TGTGCCAGCAGCTCCGGGACAGGGGTAGACACCGGGGAGCTGTTTTTT. Residues: CASSSGTGVDTGELFF.

The gene calls are TRBV7-3 and TRBJ2-7, with D tentatively TRBD2 (6 bases). In germline, CDR1 is SGHTA, CDR2 FQGTGA. Trimming left V 4 bases short and J 5 bases short, with 15 bases between. CDR3 size: 14 residues. The chain's CDR3 is CASSSRAGSNEQYF. In DNA, the CDR3 is TGTGCCAGCAGCTCCCGTGCCGGGAGTAACGAGCAGTACTTC.